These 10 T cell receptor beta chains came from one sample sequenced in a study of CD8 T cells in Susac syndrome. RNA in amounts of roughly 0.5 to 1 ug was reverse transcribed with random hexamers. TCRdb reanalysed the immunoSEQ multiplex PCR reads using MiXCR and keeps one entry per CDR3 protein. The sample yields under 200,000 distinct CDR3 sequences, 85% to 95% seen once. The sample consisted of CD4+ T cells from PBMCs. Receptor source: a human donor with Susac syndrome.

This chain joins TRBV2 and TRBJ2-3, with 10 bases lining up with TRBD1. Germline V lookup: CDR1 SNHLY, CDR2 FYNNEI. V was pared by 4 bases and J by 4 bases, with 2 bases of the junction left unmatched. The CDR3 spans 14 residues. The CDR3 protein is CASSVGQGADTQYF. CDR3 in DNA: TGTGCCAGCAGTGTCGGACAGGGGGCAGATACGCAGTATTTT.

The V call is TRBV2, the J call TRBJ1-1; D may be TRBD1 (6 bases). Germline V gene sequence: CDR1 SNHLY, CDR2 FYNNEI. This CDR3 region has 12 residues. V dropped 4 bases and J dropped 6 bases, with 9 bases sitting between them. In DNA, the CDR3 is TGTGCCAGCAGTGTACAGGGTTCTGAAGCTTTCTTT. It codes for CASSVQGSEAFF.

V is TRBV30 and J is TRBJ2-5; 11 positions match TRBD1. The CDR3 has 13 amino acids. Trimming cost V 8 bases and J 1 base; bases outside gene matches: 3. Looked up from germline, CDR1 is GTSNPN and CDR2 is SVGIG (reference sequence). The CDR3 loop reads CASGTGGQETQYF. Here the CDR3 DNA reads TGTGCCAGCGGGACAGGGGGCCAAGAGACCCAGTACTTC.

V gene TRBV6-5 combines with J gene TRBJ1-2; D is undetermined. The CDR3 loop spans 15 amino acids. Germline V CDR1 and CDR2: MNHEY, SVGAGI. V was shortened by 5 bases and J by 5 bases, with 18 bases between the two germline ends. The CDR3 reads CASSPRTTERYGYTF. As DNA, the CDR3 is TGTGCCAGCAGTCCCCGGACGACGGAACGGTATGGCTACACCTTC.

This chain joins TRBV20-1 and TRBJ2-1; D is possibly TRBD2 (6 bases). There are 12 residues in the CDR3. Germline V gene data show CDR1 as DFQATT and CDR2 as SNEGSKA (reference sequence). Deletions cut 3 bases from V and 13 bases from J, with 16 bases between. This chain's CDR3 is CSASGAGRPQFF. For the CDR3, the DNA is TGCAGTGCTAGTGGGGCAGGGAGGCCTCAGTTCTTC.

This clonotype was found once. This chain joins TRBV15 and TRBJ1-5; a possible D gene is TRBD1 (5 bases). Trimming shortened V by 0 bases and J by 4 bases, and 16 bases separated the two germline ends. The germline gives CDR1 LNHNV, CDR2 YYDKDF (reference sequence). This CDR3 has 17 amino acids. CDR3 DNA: TGTGCCACCAGCAGAGATCGGGGGTCAGCCGAGAATCAGCCCCAGCATTTT. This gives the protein CATSRDRGSAENQPQHF.

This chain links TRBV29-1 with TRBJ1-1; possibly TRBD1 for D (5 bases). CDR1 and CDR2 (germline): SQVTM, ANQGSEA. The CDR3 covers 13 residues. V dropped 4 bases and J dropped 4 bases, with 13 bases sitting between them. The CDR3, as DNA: TGCAGCGTTGCGAAGGGGAGAGGCACTGAAGCTTTCTTT. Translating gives CSVAKGRGTEAFF.

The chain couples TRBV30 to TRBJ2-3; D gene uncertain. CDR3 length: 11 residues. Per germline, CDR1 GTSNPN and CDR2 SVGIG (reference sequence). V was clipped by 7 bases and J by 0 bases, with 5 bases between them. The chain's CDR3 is CAFASTDTQYF. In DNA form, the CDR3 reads TGTGCCTTCGCTAGCACAGATACGCAGTATTTT.

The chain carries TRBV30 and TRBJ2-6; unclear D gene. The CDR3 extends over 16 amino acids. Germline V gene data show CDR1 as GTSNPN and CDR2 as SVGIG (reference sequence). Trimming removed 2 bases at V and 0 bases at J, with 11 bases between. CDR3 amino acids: CAWSPDVLSGANVLTF. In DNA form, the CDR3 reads TGTGCCTGGAGTCCCGACGTCCTCTCTGGGGCCAACGTCCTGACTTTC.

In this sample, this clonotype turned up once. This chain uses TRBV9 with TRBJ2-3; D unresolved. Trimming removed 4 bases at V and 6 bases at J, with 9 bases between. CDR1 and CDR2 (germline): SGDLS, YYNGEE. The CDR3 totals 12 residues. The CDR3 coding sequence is TGTGCCAGCAGCCCCAGGATGGATACGCAGTATTTT. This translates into CASSPRMDTQYF.